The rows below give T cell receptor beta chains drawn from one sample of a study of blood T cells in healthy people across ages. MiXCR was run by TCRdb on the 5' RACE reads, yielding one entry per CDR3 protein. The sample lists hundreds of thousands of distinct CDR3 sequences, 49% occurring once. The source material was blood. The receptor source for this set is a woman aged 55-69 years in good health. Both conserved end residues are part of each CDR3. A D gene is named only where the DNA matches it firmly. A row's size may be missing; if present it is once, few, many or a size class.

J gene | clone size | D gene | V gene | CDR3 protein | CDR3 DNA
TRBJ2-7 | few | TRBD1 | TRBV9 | CASSRQGHSYEQYF | TGTGCCAGCAGCAGACAGGGGCACTCCTACGAGCAGTACTTC
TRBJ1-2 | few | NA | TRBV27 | CASTPTGFSYGYTF | TGTGCCAGCACCCCGACGGGATTCAGCTATGGCTACACCTTC
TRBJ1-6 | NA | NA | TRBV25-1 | CASSAGHNSPLHF | TGTGCCAGCAGTGCAGGGCATAATTCACCCCTCCACTTT
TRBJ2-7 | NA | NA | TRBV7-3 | CASSLRVMGGNRYEQYF | TGTGCCAGCAGCCTAAGAGTTATGGGCGGAAATCGGTACGAGCAGTACTTC
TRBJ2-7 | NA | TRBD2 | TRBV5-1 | CASSLGELALYEQYF | TGCGCCAGCAGCTTGGGGGAACTAGCGCTTTACGAGCAGTACTTC
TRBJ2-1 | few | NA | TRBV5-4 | CASSSPGPPAYNEQFF | TGTGCCAGCAGCTCTCCGGGGCCCCCCGCCTACAATGAGCAGTTCTTC
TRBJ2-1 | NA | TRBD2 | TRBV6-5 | CASSYSTSGSDEQFF | TGTGCCAGCAGTTACTCGACTAGCGGGAGCGATGAGCAGTTCTTC
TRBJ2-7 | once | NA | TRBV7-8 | CASSSILYEQYF | TGTGCCAGCAGCAGTATACTCTACGAGCAGTACTTC
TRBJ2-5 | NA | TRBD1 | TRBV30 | CAWSSWGQRRQETQYF | TGTGCCTGGAGCTCGTGGGGACAGCGTCGTCAAGAGACCCAGTACTTC
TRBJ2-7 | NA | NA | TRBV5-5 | CASSLGMGYGTRDEQYF | TGTGCCAGCAGCTTGGGGATGGGGTATGGGACCAGGGACGAGCAGTACTTC
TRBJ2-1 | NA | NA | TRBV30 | CAWSGDTEQFF | TGTGCCTGGAGTGGGGATACTGAGCAGTTCTTC
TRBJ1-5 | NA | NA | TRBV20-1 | CSAAGYNQPQHF | TGCAGTGCGGCGGGGTACAATCAGCCCCAGCATTTT
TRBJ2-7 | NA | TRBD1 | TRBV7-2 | CASSQQGVMFYEQYF | TGTGCCAGCAGCCAGCAGGGGGTGATGTTCTACGAGCAGTACTTC
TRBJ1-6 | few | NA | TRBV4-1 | CASSQDLSGQTYNSPLHF | TGCGCCAGCAGCCAAGATCTTAGCGGACAGACATATAATTCACCCCTCCACTTT
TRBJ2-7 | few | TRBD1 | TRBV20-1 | CSALGQGKAYEQYF | TGCAGTGCACTGGGACAGGGAAAGGCGTACGAGCAGTACTTC
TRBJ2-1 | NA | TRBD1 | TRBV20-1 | CSADPVGQGRFNEQFF | TGCAGTGCTGATCCGGTGGGACAGGGAAGGTTCAATGAGCAGTTCTTC
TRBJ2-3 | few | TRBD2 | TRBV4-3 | CASSQDLTGTSGKDTQYF | TGCGCCAGCAGCCAAGATTTAACCGGGACTAGCGGGAAAGATACGCAGTATTTT
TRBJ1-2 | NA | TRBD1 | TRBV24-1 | CATSSTGTAYGYTF | TGTGCCACCAGCTCTACCGGGACAGCATATGGCTACACCTTC
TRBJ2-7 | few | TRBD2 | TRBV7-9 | CASSASGLAGAYEQYF | TGTGCCAGCAGCGCCTCGGGACTAGCGGGGGCCTACGAGCAGTACTTC
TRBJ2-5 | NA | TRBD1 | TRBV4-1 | CASSQPGQPRTQYF | TGCGCCAGCAGCCAACCGGGACAGCCCAGGACCCAGTACTTC
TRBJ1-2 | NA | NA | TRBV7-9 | CASSLSDWGGYTF | TGTGCCAGCAGCTTATCCGACTGGGGGGGCTACACCTTC
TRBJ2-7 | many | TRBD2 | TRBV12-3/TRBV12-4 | CASSPQIAGVYEQYF | TGTGCCAGCAGCCCTCAAATAGCGGGAGTCTACGAGCAGTACTTC
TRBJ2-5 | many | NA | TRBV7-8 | CASANGGQTTLQETQYF | TGTGCCAGCGCCAACGGGGGGCAGACTACCCTCCAAGAGACCCAGTACTTC
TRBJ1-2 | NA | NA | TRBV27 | CASSLWAIGGYGYTF | TGTGCCAGCAGTTTGTGGGCAATCGGGGGCTATGGCTACACCTTC
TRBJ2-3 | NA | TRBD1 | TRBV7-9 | CASSQTGGRTDTQYF | TGTGCCAGCAGCCAGACAGGGGGTCGCACAGATACGCAGTATTTT
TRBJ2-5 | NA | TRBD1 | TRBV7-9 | CATRQGANQETQYF | TGTGCCACCAGACAGGGGGCGAACCAAGAGACCCAGTACTTC
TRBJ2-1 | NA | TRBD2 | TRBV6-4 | CASSTTPGGRLVEQFF | TGTGCCAGCAGCACGACCCCCGGCGGGAGGCTTGTTGAGCAGTTCTTC
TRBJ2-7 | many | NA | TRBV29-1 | CSGTPPGSYEQYF | TGCAGCGGAACACCTCCCGGCTCCTACGAGCAGTACTTC
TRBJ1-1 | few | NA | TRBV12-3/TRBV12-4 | CASSSGGAEAFF | TGTGCCAGCAGTTCCGGGGGCGCTGAAGCTTTCTTT
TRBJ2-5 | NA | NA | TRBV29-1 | CSVESDLGTLRNEQYF | TGCAGCGTTGAAAGTGATTTAGGGACCCTGAGGAATGAGCAGTACTTC
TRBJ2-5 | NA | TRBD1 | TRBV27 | CASRPTGVETQYF | TGTGCCAGCAGGCCGACAGGGGTAGAGACCCAGTACTTC
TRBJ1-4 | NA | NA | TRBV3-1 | CASSSARSTNEKLFF | TGTGCCAGCAGCTCTGCACGATCAACTAATGAAAAACTGTTTTTT
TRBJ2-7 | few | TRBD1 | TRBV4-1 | CASSLPGQGTYEQYF | TGCGCCAGCAGCCTACCGGGACAGGGAACCTACGAGCAGTACTTC
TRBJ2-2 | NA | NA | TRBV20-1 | CSAGGTQNTGELFF | TGCAGTGCCGGGGGGACACAGAACACCGGGGAGCTGTTTTTT
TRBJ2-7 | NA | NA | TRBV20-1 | CSVGLSSYEQYF | TGCAGTGTGGGGTTGAGCTCCTACGAGCAGTACTTC
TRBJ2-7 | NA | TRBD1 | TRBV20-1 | CSAHDRAYEQYF | TGCAGTGCTCATGACAGGGCCTACGAGCAGTACTTC